Presented here are 8 T cell receptor beta chains from one specimen sequenced in a study of cytomegalovirus exposure and HLA in healthy donors listed by TCRdb under 2017. The library was prepared using the immunoSEQ multiplex PCR assay. The multiplex PCR relied on a mix of 60 forward primers for TCR Vbeta segments and 13 reverse primers for TCR Jbeta segments. The table comes from immuneACCESS by way of TCRdb, which keeps in-frame sequences with V and J called. Part of the clones is missing from these tables; in studies checked, under half for an unresolved V gene and the rest for unknown reasons. In all, the sample holds 150,000 or so clones, and 75% to 90% of those were seen once. The top ten constitute approximately 2% of the sample. Material for sequencing was PBMCs. These receptors originate from a woman younger than 30 in good health and CMV-seronegative.

The chain couples TRBV30 to TRBJ1-2; D unclear. The V gene lost 3 bases and the J gene lost 6 bases, with 11 bases spanning the gap. This CDR3 is 12 amino acids long. Per germline, CDR1 GTSNPN and CDR2 SVGIG (reference sequence). The CDR3, as DNA: TGTGCCTGGAGGAGAACGAGGGATGGCTACACCTTC. Protein product: CAWRRTRDGYTF.

The chain recombines TRBV28 with TRBJ2-2; TRBD2 agrees at 10 bases. CDR3 length: 17 amino acids. The ends lost 5 bases at V and 5 bases at J; junction bases unmatched: 11. Germline V gene data show CDR1 as MDHEN and CDR2 as SYDVKM. The CDR3 reads CASSPQGLAFGTGELFF. CDR3 nucleotide sequence: TGTGCCAGCAGTCCCCAGGGACTAGCGTTCGGGACCGGGGAGCTGTTTTTT.

This clone came up once. The genes are TRBV28 and TRBJ1-1; possibly TRBD1 for D (5 bases). The CDR3 loop spans 15 amino acids. Germline CDR1 and CDR2: MDHEN and SYDVKM. V was shortened by 4 bases and J by 0 bases, with 12 bases between the two germline ends. The CDR3 DNA reads TGTGCCAGCAGTTCCCCCGAGGACATGAACACTGAAGCTTTCTTT. Translating gives CASSSPEDMNTEAFF.

The chain recombines TRBV18 with TRBJ1-1, with D tentatively TRBD1 (5 bases). The germline V gene has CDR1 KGHSH and CDR2 LQKENI. The CDR3 consists of 15 residues. The V end was cut by 8 bases, the J end by 4 bases, with 20 bases between. CDR3: CASTPAGNGITEAFF. CDR3 DNA: TGTGCCAGCACCCCCGCAGGGAATGGGATCACTGAAGCTTTCTTT.

J is TRBJ1-5 and V is TRBV5-5; D is perhaps TRBD1 (6 bases). CDR1 is SGHKS, CDR2 YYEKEE, per germline (reference sequence). Trimming shortened V by 6 bases and J by 5 bases, and 12 bases separated the two germline ends. This CDR3 region has 13 residues. The CDR3 is CASNPGVDQPQHF. The CDR3 DNA follows: TGTGCCAGCAACCCAGGGGTCGATCAGCCCCAGCATTTT.

This clone has a handful of counts. This chain connects TRBV5-1 to TRBJ2-7; tentative D call: TRBD2 (5 bases). The CDR3 has 14 amino acids. CDR1 is SGHRS and CDR2 is YFSETQ in the germline V gene. The V end lost 0 bases, the J end lost 7 bases, and 14 bases lay between the germline ends. CDR3 amino acids: CASSLDIEGREQYF. The CDR3 DNA is TGCGCCAGCAGCTTGGATATTGAGGGTCGGGAGCAGTACTTC.

The chain has TRBV4-2 and TRBJ1-2, with a tentative D call TRBD1 (5 bases). This CDR3 has 13 residues. V shed 0 bases and J shed 8 bases, with 10 bases lying between them. CDR1 is LGHNA and CDR2 is YNFKEQ in the germline V gene. DNA of the CDR3: TGTGCCAGCAGCCAAGATTTGGGGGGGGGCTACACCTTC. This sequence encodes CASSQDLGGGYTF.

CDR3 residues: CASRLAGGSLNEQFF. The CDR3 bases are TGTGCCAGCCGGTTAGCGGGAGGGTCTCTTAATGAGCAGTTCTTC. The chain links TRBV5-4 to TRBJ2-1; TRBD2 aligns across 11 bases. There are 15 residues in the CDR3. V was pared by 7 bases and J by 7 bases, with 10 bases of the junction left unmatched. CDR1 is SGHNT and CDR2 is YYREEE in the germline V gene (reference sequence).